This T cell receptor beta chain originates from a study of blood T cell repertoires in COVID-19. Sequenced by immunoSEQ multiplex PCR; TCRdb stores in-frame clones only, minus some. The sample contains approximately 290,000 clones, almost 90% of which appear only once. Trimming took 0 bases from V and 5 from J; bases not matched to a gene: 6. This CDR3 is 16 amino acids long. The germline gives CDR1 SGHAT, CDR2 FQDESV (reference sequence). Cohorts were based on clinical histories the participants reported. J is TRBJ2-5 and V is TRBV11-1, with 10 bases identical to TRBD2. Sequenced input: PBMCs or T cells enriched from blood (not recorded which). The clonotype comes from a woman between 18 and 29 years old with acute COVID-19. DNA of the CDR3: TGTGCCAGCAGCTTAGCGCCGGGACTAGCGTCGGAGACCCAGTACTTC. It is translated as CASSLAPGLASETQYF. Together with reference TRBV11-1 and TRBJ2-5, the CDR3 gives the full variable domain: EAEVAQSPRYKITEKSQAVAFWCDPISGHATLYWYRQILGQGPELLVQFQDESVVDDSQLPKDRFSAERLKGVDSTLKIQPAELGDSAMYLCASSLAPGLASETQYFGPGTRLLVL.